Following are 27 T cell receptor beta chains from one sample sequenced in a study of PD-1 blockade in classical Hodgkin lymphoma. Exposure to brentuximab vedotin varied, and each patient had relapsed following autologous stem cell transplantation. Researchers used magnetic negative selection to pull out pure CD4+ T cells from thawed PBMCs. Clones were sequenced by immunoSEQ multiplex PCR, and TCRdb holds only the in-frame ones, with some missing. Of about 31,000 clones detected, 85% appear once; the ten largest clones hold 2.4%. The sequenced sample was CD4+ T cells from blood, obtained at baseline. Every receptor here comes from a human donor with classical Hodgkin lymphoma.

J is TRBJ2-1 and V is TRBV6-4; TRBD2 matches 12 bases. Losses at the gene ends were 8 bases for V and 3 bases for J; bases not matched to a gene: 5. Germline V gene data show CDR1 as MRHNA and CDR2 as SNTAGT. The CDR3 consists of 15 residues. In DNA form, the CDR3 reads TGTGCCAGCGGGACGACTAGCGGGAGCTACAATGAGCAGTTCTTC. It specifies CASGTTSGSYNEQFF.

V and J are TRBV14 and TRBJ2-1; 7 nucleotides match TRBD2. Trimming removed 6 bases from V and 7 bases from J; junction bases left unmatched: 6. Germline values: CDR1 SGHDN, CDR2 FVKESK. The CDR3 extends over 13 amino acids. This CDR3 is CASSKGGANEQFF. The CDR3, as DNA: TGTGCCAGCAGTAAGGGAGGGGCGAATGAGCAGTTCTTC. Together with reference TRBV14 and TRBJ2-1, the CDR3 gives the full variable domain: EAGVTQFPSHSVIEKGQTVTLRCDPISGHDNLYWYRRVMGKEIKFLLHFVKESKQDESGMPNNRFLAERTGGTYSTLKVQPAELEDSGVYFCASSKGGANEQFFGPGTRLTVL.

This chain joins TRBV2 and TRBJ2-1; the D gene is possibly TRBD2 (6 bases). Germline loops: CDR1 SNHLY, CDR2 FYNNEI. V was clipped by 11 bases and J by 0 bases, with 17 bases between them. The CDR3 length is 15 residues. This CDR3 is CAVNQAGASYNEQFF. The DNA of the CDR3 is TGTGCCGTTAACCAAGCGGGCGCCTCCTACAATGAGCAGTTCTTC.

V gene TRBV7-2 combines with J gene TRBJ1-2; 8 nucleotides agree with TRBD1. The junction had 6 bases not matched to a gene; V was cut back by 7 bases and J by 8 bases. Germline values: CDR1 SGHTA, CDR2 FQGNSA. There are 12 residues in the CDR3. CDR3 residues: CASKDRVGGYTF. As DNA, the CDR3 is TGTGCCAGCAAGGACAGGGTTGGCGGCTACACCTTC.

The V and J genes are TRBV6-5 and TRBJ1-2; D is perhaps TRBD1 (5 bases). V gave up 5 bases and J gave up 3 bases, with 10 bases separating them. The CDR3 covers 13 residues. Per the germline V gene, CDR1 is MNHEY and CDR2 is SVGAGI. CDR3 in amino acids: CASSRGGYYGYTF. The DNA of the CDR3 is TGTGCCAGCAGTCGGGGCGGATACTATGGCTACACCTTC.

CDR3 sequence: CASNGPFTDTQYF. As DNA, the CDR3 is TGTGCCAGCAATGGTCCTTTCACAGATACGCAGTATTTT. The chain carries TRBV2 and TRBJ2-3, with D uncertain. V was shortened by 7 bases and J by 2 bases, with 10 bases between the two germline ends. The CDR3 extends over 13 amino acids. Per germline, CDR1 SNHLY and CDR2 FYNNEI.

The chain couples TRBV27 to TRBJ1-5; D unclear. Germline V gene lookup returns CDR1 MNHEY and CDR2 SMNVEV (reference sequence). This CDR3 spans 14 amino acids. Trimming left V 2 bases short and J 1 base short, with 6 bases between. CDR3 amino acids: CASSLERSNQPQHF. The CDR3, as DNA: TGTGCCAGCAGTTTAGAGAGGAGCAATCAGCCCCAGCATTTT.

CDR3 DNA: TGTGCCAGCAGTTCTATACGGACAGGGAAAAACTATGGCTACACCTTC. As protein: CASSSIRTGKNYGYTF. This chain uses TRBV5-8 with TRBJ1-2, with 8 bases identical to TRBD1. Trimming at V came to 5 bases and at J to 2 bases, leaving 11 bases not matched to a gene. The CDR3 has 16 residues. Germline CDR1 reads SGHTS; CDR2 reads YDEGEE. Together with reference TRBV5-8 and TRBJ1-2, the CDR3 gives the full variable domain: EAGVTQSPTHLIKTRGQQATLRCSPISGHTSVYWYQQALGLGLQFLLWYDEGEERNRGNFPPRFSGRQFPNYSSELNVNALELEDSALYLCASSSIRTGKNYGYTFGSGTRLTVV.

The rearrangement uses TRBV5-1 and TRBJ2-3; the match to TRBD2 covers 13 bases. From germline, CDR1 is SGHRS and CDR2 YFSETQ. V gave up 4 bases and J gave up 6 bases; unmatched junction bases: 8. There are 16 residues in the CDR3. CDR3 DNA sequence: TGCGCCAGCAGCCAGGGACTAGCGGGACCCCAGGATACGCAGTATTTT. Residues: CASSQGLAGPQDTQYF.

CDR3 bases: TGTGCCAGCACCAACGGGGGGTATGCTTTCTTT. Its protein product is CASTNGGYAFF. The chain links TRBV6-5 to TRBJ1-1; the D gene is possibly TRBD1 (5 bases). The ends were cut back, 7 bases at V and 11 bases at J, with 14 bases in the middle. Germline V lookup: CDR1 MNHEY, CDR2 SVGAGI. The length of the CDR3 is 11 residues.

The chain has TRBV10-3 and TRBJ2-3; TRBD2 matches at 9 bases. This CDR3 contains 18 residues. The V segment lost 3 bases and the J segment 5 bases; nucleotides outside the gene matches: 15. From germline, CDR1 is ENHRY and CDR2 SYGVKD. CDR3 sequence: CAISDGQDFAGGLDTQYF. The CDR3 region has the DNA TGTGCCATCAGTGATGGACAGGACTTTGCGGGAGGGTTAGATACGCAGTATTTT.

This clone has only one observation. The chain joins TRBV4-1 to TRBJ2-2, with unresolved D. The CDR3 length is 14 residues. The germline gives CDR1 MGHRA, CDR2 YSYEKL. The V end lost 3 bases, the J end lost 8 bases, and 13 bases lay between the germline ends. The CDR3 nucleotides read TGCGCCAGCAGCCAGCCGGACGTCCCTGGGGAGCTGTTTTTT. This gives the protein CASSQPDVPGELFF.

This clone was observed a single time. The chain joins TRBV27 to TRBJ1-2; D possibly corresponds to TRBD1 (5 bases). Deletions cut 6 bases from V and 0 bases from J, with 29 bases between. Germline V gene lookup returns CDR1 MNHEY and CDR2 SMNVEV (reference sequence). There are 20 residues in the CDR3. The CDR3 nucleotides are TGTGCCAGCAGCTTAAGAGGGGTTATAAATTACAGCGTCTCTAACTATGGCTACACCTTC. It codes for CASSLRGVINYSVSNYGYTF.

The V call is TRBV28, the J call TRBJ2-7, with a tentative D call TRBD2 (6 bases). This CDR3 is built from 11 residues. The germline V and J ends were trimmed by 3 bases and 7 bases, with 7 bases remaining between them. CDR1 and CDR2 (germline): MDHEN, SYDVKM. The CDR3 bases are TGTGCCAGCAGTTTGCGGGGAGAGCAGTACTTC. This gives the protein CASSLRGEQYF.

The genes are TRBV28 and TRBJ2-1, with 12 bases identical to TRBD2. Germline-derived CDR1 and CDR2 are MDHEN and SYDVKM. V dropped 5 bases and J dropped 6; count of bases not matched to a gene: 2. The length of the CDR3 is 14 residues. DNA for the CDR3: TGTGCCAGCAGTCCGGGACTAGCGGGCAATGAGCAGTTCTTC. This codes for CASSPGLAGNEQFF.

The V gene is TRBV6-1, the J gene TRBJ2-3; a possible D gene is TRBD2 (6 bases). CDR1 is MNHNS and CDR2 is SASEGT in the germline V gene. The length of the CDR3 is 15 residues. Trimming took off 0 bases at V and 5 bases at J, with 12 bases between the two ends. The chain's CDR3 is CASSEAYGSKDTQYF. The DNA for the CDR3 is TGTGCCAGCAGTGAAGCATACGGGAGTAAAGATACGCAGTATTTT.

The DNA for the CDR3 is TGCAGCGTTGGGGATCTGGCGGGCGTGGGGCTGTTCTTC. Protein sequence: CSVGDLAGVGLFF. The chain has TRBV29-1 and TRBJ2-1; D possibly uses TRBD1 or TRBD2 (5 bases each). Trimming shortened V by 4 bases and J by 15 bases, and 22 bases separated the two germline ends. Germline CDR1 is SQVTM and CDR2 is ANQGSEA. The CDR3 consists of 13 residues.

CDR3 nucleotide sequence: TGCGCCAGCAGCCAACAGGGGGCGCGGGGCTACACCTTC. Encoded protein: CASSQQGARGYTF. The chain couples TRBV4-1 to TRBJ1-2; TRBD1 matches 8 bases. The trim removed 2 bases at V and 8 bases at J, leaving 4 bases unmatched. CDR3 length: 13 amino acids. Germline V CDR1 and CDR2: MGHRA, YSYEKL.

The chain recombines TRBV19 with TRBJ1-2; 9 bases agree with TRBD1. With V trimmed by 11 bases and J by 4 bases, 20 bases remained unmatched. CDR3 size: 17 residues. CDR1 and CDR2 (germline): LNHDA, SQIVND (reference sequence). The CDR3 nucleotides read TGTGCCGGACGATTTTTCCTACCGGGACAGGGAGGCTATGGCTACACCTTC. Translation gives CAGRFFLPGQGGYGYTF.

This clone occurred once. The CDR3, as DNA: TGTGCCAGCAGCGGCAGGGGGCCTAACTATGGCTACACCTTC. This sequence encodes CASSGRGPNYGYTF. The chain has TRBV5-4 and TRBJ1-2; 8 bases agree with TRBD1. Germline values: CDR1 SGHNT, CDR2 YYREEE (reference sequence). The CDR3 consists of 14 residues. The junction had 2 bases not matched to a gene; V was cut back by 4 bases and J by 0 bases.

In its sample, this clone was seen once. The chain couples TRBV4-3 to TRBJ2-7, with D tentatively TRBD2 (6 bases). Trimming shortened V by 3 bases and J by 2 bases, and 17 bases separated the two germline ends. The germline gives CDR1 LGHNA, CDR2 YSLEER. This CDR3 is 16 amino acids long. The CDR3: CASSQYALATPYEQYF. Here the CDR3 DNA reads TGCGCCAGCAGCCAGTATGCGCTAGCGACTCCCTACGAGCAGTACTTC.

The genes are TRBV4-3 and TRBJ2-2, with 13 bases identical to TRBD2. V trimming: 4 bases; J trimming: 6 bases; junction bases outside the gene matches: 5. The CDR3 has 16 amino acids. Looked up from germline, CDR1 is LGHNA and CDR2 is YSLEER. The DNA for the CDR3 is TGCGCCAGCAGCCGGACTAGCGGGAGTCTGTCCGGGGAGCTGTTTTTT. As protein: CASSRTSGSLSGELFF.

The CDR3 sequence: CASSQVPASYNEQFF. The CDR3 DNA reads as TGTGCCAGCAGCCAAGTCCCAGCTTCCTACAATGAGCAGTTCTTC. J is TRBJ2-1 and V is TRBV7-2, with D uncertain. The germline V gene encodes CDR1 SGHTA and CDR2 FQGNSA. The V end was cut by 5 bases, the J end by 1 base, with 12 bases between. The CDR3 contains 15 residues.

This clone came up a few times. This chain joins TRBV6-1 and TRBJ2-7; tentative D call: TRBD2 (5 bases). The germline CDR1 and CDR2 sequences are MNHNS and SASEGT. The CDR3 contains 12 residues. Trimming removed 7 bases from V and 5 bases from J, with 12 bases in between. CDR3 protein: CASTWERNEQYF. The CDR3 nucleotides are TGTGCCAGCACGTGGGAGCGGAACGAGCAGTACTTC.

This rearrangement joins TRBV5-1 to TRBJ1-2, with TRBD1 identical over 9 bases. The CDR3 consists of 14 residues. Germline CDR1 SGHRS, CDR2 YFSETQ. The trim removed 0 bases at V and 7 bases at J, leaving 4 bases unmatched. The CDR3 sequence: CASSLGTGEFGYTF. The CDR3, as DNA: TGCGCCAGCAGCTTGGGGACAGGGGAGTTTGGCTACACCTTC.

The chain is built from TRBV28 and TRBJ2-5; no definite D call. CDR3 size: 11 residues. In germline, CDR1 is MDHEN, CDR2 SYDVKM. V lost 6 bases and J lost 4, with 6 bases in between. The CDR3 DNA is TGTGCCAGCAGCCCTCGAGAGACCCAGTACTTC. Its translation: CASSPRETQYF.

V usage is TRBV6-1 and J usage is TRBJ2-3; unclear D gene. This CDR3 contains 11 residues. In germline, CDR1 is MNHNS, CDR2 SASEGT. With 6 bases removed from V and 2 bases from J, the gap between germline ends came to 3 bases. CDR3 in amino acids: CASSLTDTQYF. The CDR3 coding sequence is TGTGCCAGCAGCCTCACAGATACGCAGTATTTT.